This TCR beta chain was sequenced in a study of cytomegalovirus exposure and HLA in healthy donors. Regarding the study as a whole: Most TCR sequences proved rare, with some public TCRs found in many donors. In the 95 to 150 validation repertoires, about 95% of cluster scores exceeded 0, per a later analysis. It was 150 to 200 TCR beta chains that were listed as cytomegalovirus-associated.

This table comes from immunoSEQ multiplex PCR, and its TCRdb copy is limited to in-frame clones, with some not included. This table has 150,000 to 180,000 clones, about 86% appearing once. The V and J ends lost 6 bases and 1 base, in that order; junction bases with no gene match: 21. The CDR3 spans 19 residues. CDR1 and CDR2 from the germline V gene are SNHLY and FYNNEI. As regards this clone: The antigen is unknown.

This chain links TRBV2 with TRBJ2-7; 7 bases align to TRBD2. The sequencing input was PBMCs. The clonotype was recovered from a human donor in good health. CDR3 in DNA: TGTGCCAGCAGCGCCCGGGACGGCAGACTAGCCATATCGTCCTACGAGCAGTACTTC. Translation: CASSARDGRLAISSYEQYF.